This T cell receptor (beta chain) was sequenced for a study of OX40 agonist ivuxolimab in advanced cancers. A note on the overall study: Ivuxolimab was a fully human IgG2 agonistic monoclonal antibody targeting the costimulatory receptor OX40 (CD134). The paper reports the monotherapy dose-escalation portion (N = 52 patients) of the phase I ivuxolimab trial. The point of sequencing TCRbeta in the periphery was to test whether ivuxolimab changed TCR sequence diversity and drove clonal T-cell expansion. Three dose-escalation patients achieved partial responses, one with hepatocellular carcinoma and two with cutaneous melanoma. Prior anti-PD-1, anti-PD-L1 or anti-CTLA-4 therapy was permitted, and checkpoint inhibitors had been received by about two fifths of dose-escalation patients. Intravenous ivuxolimab was administered to patients every 2 weeks at six dose levels: 0.01, 0.1, 0.3, 1.5, 3 and 10 mg/kg. In the dose-escalation cohort, 65% to 90% of patients were male, and the mean age was around 60 years, with a range of roughly 20 to 80. Among the 50 to 55 dose-escalation patients, around 20 had hepatocellular carcinoma, around 15 melanoma, 9 renal cell carcinoma and 9 head and neck cancer. What the authors observed across the whole study: Low levels of normalized T-cell clonal expansion were also shown by some nonresponding patients. In the 0.1-3.0 mg/kg groups, partial responders had among the lowest normalized peripheral clonal expansion, particularly in CD8+ T cells. At doses from 0.1 to 3.0 mg/kg, clonal expansion was seen in both CD4+ and CD8+ blood T cells between baseline and week 6. Antigen specificity was not determined for the clonally expanded peripheral T cells. After ivuxolimab, expanded clones were on average more numerous among CD8+ T cells than among CD4+ T cells.

V is clipped by 2 bases and J by 5 bases, and the sequence between their germline boundaries is 3 bases long. The CDR3 sequence holds 11 residues, the cysteine and phenylalanine included. The kept DNA is CDR3 alone, 33 bases in frame from the first base. The germline V gene yields SGHAT for CDR1 and FQNNGV for CDR2. The trial excluded patients who had a history of autoimmune disease or who were on systemic immunosuppression. Peripheral blood for TCR sequencing was collected from all dose cohorts at baseline, on cycle 4 day 1, and on cycle 7 day 1. The samples were drawn from a first-in-human, open-label, multicenter phase I dose-escalation trial of ivuxolimab. Adults with locally advanced or metastatic head and neck squamous cell, hepatocellular, melanoma or renal cell carcinoma were enrolled in the trial. Before TCR sequencing, CD4+ T cells and CD8+ T cells from peripheral blood were sorted into separate populations.

About this clone: No antigen is known for it. No base qualities exist here, and no much larger clone lies one base off it.

To sequence the TCRbeta CDR3 region, genomic DNA was isolated from the sorted cells. The immunoSEQ Assay was used to sequence the TCRbeta CDR3 regions. In its TCRdb copy, this immuneACCESS table keeps in-frame sequences only and misses some clones. Where compared with another copy, unresolved V genes explain less than half of these, and the others have no known cause. The sample records 25,000 to 35,000 clones, 80% to 85% of which are singletons. The ten top clones hold about a sixth of the sample. The sample here was CD4+ or CD8+ T cells sorted from blood, taken in a trial of the OX40 agonist ivuxolimab. This chain joins TRBV11-2 to TRBJ2-5; no D gene call is confident. The receptor comes from an adult with an advanced solid tumor such as melanoma, head and neck, liver or kidney cancer. The nucleotide sequence is given as TGTGCCAGCAGCTTAAAGGAGACCCAGTACTTC. Its protein reads: CASSLKETQYF. Full variable domain (CDR3 extended with the reference TRBV11-2 and TRBJ2-5 proteins): EAGVAQSPRYKIIEKRQSVAFWCNPISGHATLYWYQQILGQGPKLLIQFQNNGVVDDSQLPKDRFSAERLKGVDSTLKIQPAKLEDSAVYLCASSLKETQYFGPGTRLLVL.